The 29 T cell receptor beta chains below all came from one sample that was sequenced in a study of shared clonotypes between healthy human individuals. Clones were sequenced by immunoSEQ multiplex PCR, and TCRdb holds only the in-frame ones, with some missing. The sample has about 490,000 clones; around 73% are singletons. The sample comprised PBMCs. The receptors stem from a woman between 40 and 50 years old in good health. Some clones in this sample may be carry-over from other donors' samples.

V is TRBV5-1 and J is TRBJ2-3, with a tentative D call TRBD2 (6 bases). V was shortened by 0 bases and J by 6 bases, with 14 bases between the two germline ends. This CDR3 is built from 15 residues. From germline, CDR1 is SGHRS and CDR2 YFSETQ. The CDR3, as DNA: TGCGCCAGCAGCTTGGCCCCGGGACTCTCGGATACGCAGTATTTT. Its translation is CASSLAPGLSDTQYF.

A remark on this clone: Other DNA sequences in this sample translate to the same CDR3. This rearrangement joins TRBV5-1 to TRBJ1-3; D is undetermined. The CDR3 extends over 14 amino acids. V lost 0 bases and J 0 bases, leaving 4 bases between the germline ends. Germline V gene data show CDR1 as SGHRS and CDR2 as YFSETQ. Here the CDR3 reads CASSLESSGNTIYF. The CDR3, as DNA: TGCGCCAGCAGCTTGGAAAGCTCTGGAAACACCATATATTTT.

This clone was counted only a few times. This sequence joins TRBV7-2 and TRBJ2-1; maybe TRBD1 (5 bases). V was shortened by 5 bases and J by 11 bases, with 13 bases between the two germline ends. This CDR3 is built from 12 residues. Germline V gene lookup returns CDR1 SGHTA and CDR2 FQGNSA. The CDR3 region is CASSPDRGKQFF. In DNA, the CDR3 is TGTGCCAGCAGCCCGGATAGGGGTAAGCAGTTCTTC.

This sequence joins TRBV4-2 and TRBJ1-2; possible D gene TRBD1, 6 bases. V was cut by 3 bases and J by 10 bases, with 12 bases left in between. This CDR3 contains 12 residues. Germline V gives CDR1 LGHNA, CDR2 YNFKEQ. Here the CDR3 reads CASSHPQGTYTF. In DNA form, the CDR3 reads TGTGCCAGCAGCCATCCCCAGGGGACCTACACCTTC.

CDR3: CASSPNPTSTDTQYF. The CDR3 nucleotides read TGTGCCAGCAGCCCCAACCCGACTAGCACAGATACGCAGTATTTT. The J gene is TRBJ2-3, the V gene TRBV7-7; D remains unclear. Trimming removed 5 bases at V and 0 bases at J, with 12 bases between. CDR1 is SSHAT and CDR2 is FNYEAQ in the germline V gene (reference sequence). The CDR3 is 15 residues long.

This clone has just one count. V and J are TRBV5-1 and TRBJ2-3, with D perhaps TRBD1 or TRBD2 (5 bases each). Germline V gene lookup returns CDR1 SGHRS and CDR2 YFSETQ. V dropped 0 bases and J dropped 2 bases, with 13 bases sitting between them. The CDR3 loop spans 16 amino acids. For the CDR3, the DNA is TGCGCCAGCAGCTTGGCCCCAGAGGGGACCACAGATACGCAGTATTTT. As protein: CASSLAPEGTTDTQYF.

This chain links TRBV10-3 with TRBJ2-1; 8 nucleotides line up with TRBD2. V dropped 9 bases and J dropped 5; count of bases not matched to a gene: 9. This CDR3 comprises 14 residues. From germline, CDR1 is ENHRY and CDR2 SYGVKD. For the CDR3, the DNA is TGTGCCATTAAGGGACTAGAAAAAAACAATGAGCAGTTCTTC. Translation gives CAIKGLEKNNEQFF.

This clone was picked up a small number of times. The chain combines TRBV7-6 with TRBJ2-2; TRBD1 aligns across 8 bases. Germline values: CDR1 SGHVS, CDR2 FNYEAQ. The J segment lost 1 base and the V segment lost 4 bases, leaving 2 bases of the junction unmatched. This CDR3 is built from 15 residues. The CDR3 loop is CASSSGQGNTGELFF. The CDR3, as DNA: TGTGCCAGCAGCTCCGGACAGGGGAACACCGGGGAGCTGTTTTTT.

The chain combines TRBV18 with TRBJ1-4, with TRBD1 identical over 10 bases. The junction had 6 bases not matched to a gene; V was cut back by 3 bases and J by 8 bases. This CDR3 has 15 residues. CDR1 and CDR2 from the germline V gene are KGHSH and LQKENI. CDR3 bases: TGTGCCAGCTCACCCGACAGGGGGCAATTCGAAAAACTGTTTTTT. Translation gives CASSPDRGQFEKLFF. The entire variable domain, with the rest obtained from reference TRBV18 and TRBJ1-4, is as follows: NAGVMQNPRHLVRRRGQEARLRCSPMKGHSHVYWYRQLPEEGLKFMVYLQKENIIDESGMPKERFSAEFPKEGPSILRIQQVVRGDSAAYFCASSPDRGQFEKLFFGSGTQLSVL.

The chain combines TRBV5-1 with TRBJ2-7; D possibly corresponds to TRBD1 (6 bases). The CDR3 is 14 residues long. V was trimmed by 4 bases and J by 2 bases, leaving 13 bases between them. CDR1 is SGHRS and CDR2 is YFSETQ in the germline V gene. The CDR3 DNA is TGCGCCAGCAGCCAAGGACAGTCCCCCTACGAGCAGTACTTC. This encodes CASSQGQSPYEQYF.

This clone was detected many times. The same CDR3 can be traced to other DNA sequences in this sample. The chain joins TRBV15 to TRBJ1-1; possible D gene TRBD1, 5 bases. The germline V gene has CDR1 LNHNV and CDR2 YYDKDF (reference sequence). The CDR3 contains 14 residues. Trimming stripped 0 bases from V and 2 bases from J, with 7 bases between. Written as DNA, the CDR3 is TGTGCCACCAGCAGAGATGGGGGAAACACTGAAGCTTTCTTT. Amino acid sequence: CATSRDGGNTEAFF.

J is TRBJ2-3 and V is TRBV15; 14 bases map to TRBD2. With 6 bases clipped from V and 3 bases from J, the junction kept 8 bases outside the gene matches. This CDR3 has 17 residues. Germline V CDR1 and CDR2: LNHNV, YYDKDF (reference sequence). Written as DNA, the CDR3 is TGTGCCACCAGGACCGGGACTAGCGGGAGTAGGACAGATACGCAGTATTTT. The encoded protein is CATRTGTSGSRTDTQYF.

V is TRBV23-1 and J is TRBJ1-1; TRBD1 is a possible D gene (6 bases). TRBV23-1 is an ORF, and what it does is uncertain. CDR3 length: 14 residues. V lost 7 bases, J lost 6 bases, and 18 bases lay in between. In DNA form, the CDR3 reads TGCGCCAGCACCCAAGGGGGTGTGGTACCTGAAGCTTTCTTT. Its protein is CASTQGGVVPEAFF.

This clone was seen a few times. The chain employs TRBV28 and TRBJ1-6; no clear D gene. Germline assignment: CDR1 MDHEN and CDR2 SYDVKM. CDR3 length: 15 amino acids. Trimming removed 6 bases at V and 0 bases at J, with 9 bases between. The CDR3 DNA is TGTGCCAGCAGCCCCCTGGGCTCCTATAATTCACCCCTCCACTTT. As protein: CASSPLGSYNSPLHF.

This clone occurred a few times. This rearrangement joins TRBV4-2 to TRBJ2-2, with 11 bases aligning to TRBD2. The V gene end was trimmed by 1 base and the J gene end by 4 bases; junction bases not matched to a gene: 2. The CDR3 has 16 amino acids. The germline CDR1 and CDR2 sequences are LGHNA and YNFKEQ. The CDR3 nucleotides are TGTGCCAGCAGCCAAGTGGGGACTAGCGGCACCGGGGAGCTGTTTTTT. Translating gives CASSQVGTSGTGELFF.

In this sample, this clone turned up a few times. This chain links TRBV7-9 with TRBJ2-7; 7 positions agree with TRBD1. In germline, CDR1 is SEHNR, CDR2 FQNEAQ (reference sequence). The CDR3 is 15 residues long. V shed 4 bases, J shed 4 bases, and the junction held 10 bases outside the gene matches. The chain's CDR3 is CASSSTKGALYEQYF. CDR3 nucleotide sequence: TGTGCCAGCAGCTCAACGAAGGGGGCCCTATACGAGCAGTACTTC. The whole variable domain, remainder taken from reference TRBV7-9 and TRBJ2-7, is DTGVSQNPRHKITKRGQNVTFRCDPISEHNRLYWYRQTLGQGPEFLTYFQNEAQLEKSRLLSDRFSAERPKGSFSTLEIQRTEQGDSAMYLCASSSTKGALYEQYFGPGTRLTVT.

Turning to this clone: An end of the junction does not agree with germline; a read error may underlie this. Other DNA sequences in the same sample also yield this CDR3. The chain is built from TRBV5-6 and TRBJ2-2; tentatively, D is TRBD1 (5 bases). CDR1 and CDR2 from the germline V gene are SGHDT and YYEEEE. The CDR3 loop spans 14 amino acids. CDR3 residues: CASSLAPGIGELFF. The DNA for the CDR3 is TGCGCCAGCAGCTTGGCCCCAGGGATCGGGGAGCTGTTTTTT.

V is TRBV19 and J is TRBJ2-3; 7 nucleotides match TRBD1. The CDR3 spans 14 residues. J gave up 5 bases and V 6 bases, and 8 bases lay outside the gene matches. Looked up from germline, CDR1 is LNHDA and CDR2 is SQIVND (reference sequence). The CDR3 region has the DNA TGTGCCAGTAGGTACAGGGGTCGTTTAGATACGCAGTATTTT. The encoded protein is CASRYRGRLDTQYF.

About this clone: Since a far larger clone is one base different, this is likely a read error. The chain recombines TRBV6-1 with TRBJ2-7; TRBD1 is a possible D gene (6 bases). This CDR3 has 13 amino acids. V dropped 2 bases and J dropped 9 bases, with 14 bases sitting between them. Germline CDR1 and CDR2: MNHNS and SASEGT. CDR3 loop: CASSETGKSGQYF. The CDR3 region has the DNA TGTGCCAGCAGTGAAACAGGGAAAAGCGGGCAGTACTTC.

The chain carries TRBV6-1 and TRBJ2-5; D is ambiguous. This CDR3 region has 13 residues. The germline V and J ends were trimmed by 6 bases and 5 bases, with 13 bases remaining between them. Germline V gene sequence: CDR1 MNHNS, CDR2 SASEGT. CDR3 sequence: CASRFPSRETQYF. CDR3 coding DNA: TGTGCCAGCAGGTTTCCCAGCAGGGAGACCCAGTACTTC.

The chain's CDR3 is CASSTGTGSYEQYF. The CDR3 DNA reads TGCGCCAGCAGCACCGGGACAGGATCCTACGAGCAGTACTTC. This chain uses TRBV5-1 with TRBJ2-7, with TRBD1 matching over 8 bases. CDR3 size: 14 residues. V gave up 4 bases and J gave up 1 base; unmatched junction bases: 4. Germline loops: CDR1 SGHRS, CDR2 YFSETQ.

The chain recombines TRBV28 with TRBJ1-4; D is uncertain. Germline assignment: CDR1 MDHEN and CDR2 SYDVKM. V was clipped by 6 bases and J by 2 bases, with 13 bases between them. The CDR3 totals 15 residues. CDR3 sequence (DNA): TGTGCCAGCAGGGGCGGTGGAGCCACTAATGAAAAACTGTTTTTT. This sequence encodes CASRGGGATNEKLFF. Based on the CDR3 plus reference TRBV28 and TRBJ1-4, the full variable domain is DVKVTQSSRYLVKRTGEKVFLECVQDMDHENMFWYRQDPGLGLRLIYFSYDVKMKEKGDIPEGYSVSREKKERFSLILESASTNQTSMYLCASRGGGATNEKLFFGSGTQLSVL.

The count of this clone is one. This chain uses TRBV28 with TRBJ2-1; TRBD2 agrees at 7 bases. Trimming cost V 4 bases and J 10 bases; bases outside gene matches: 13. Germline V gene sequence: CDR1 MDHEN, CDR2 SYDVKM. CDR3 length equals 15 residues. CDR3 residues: CASSSSSGGQNEQFF. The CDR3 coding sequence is TGTGCCAGCAGTTCGTCTTCGGGAGGCCAAAACGAGCAGTTCTTC.

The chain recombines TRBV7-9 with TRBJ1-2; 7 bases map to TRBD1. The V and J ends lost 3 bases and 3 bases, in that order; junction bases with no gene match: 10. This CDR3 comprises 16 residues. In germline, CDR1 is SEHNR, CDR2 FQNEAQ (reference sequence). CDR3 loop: CASSLAEDRLYYGYTF. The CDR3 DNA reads TGTGCCAGCAGCTTGGCCGAGGACAGGCTCTACTATGGCTACACCTTC.

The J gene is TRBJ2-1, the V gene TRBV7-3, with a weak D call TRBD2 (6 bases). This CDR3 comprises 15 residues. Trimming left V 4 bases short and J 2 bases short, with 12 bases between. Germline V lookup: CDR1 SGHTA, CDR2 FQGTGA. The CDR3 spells CASSSTGGTYNEQFF. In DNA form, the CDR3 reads TGTGCCAGCAGCTCTACCGGCGGGACCTACAATGAGCAGTTCTTC.

The CDR3 here is CASSPGLQGYEQYF. CDR3 bases: TGCGCCAGCAGCCCCGGACTTCAGGGCTACGAGCAGTACTTC. The V and J genes are TRBV5-1 and TRBJ2-7; D tentatively fits TRBD1 or TRBD2 (5 bases each). The CDR3 sequence is 14 residues long. Germline CDR1 reads SGHRS; CDR2 reads YFSETQ. V was pared by 4 bases and J by 3 bases, with 14 bases between.

In nucleotides, the CDR3 is TGTGCCAGCAGTCCCACTGGTATGGCGGGAGGGCCGGTGTTCTTC. Encoded protein: CASSPTGMAGGPVFF. V and J are TRBV27 and TRBJ2-1, with 9 bases identical to TRBD2. Germline V gene lookup returns CDR1 MNHEY and CDR2 SMNVEV (reference sequence). CDR3 size: 15 residues. V lost 5 bases to trimming and J lost 15 bases; unmatched junction nucleotides: 17.

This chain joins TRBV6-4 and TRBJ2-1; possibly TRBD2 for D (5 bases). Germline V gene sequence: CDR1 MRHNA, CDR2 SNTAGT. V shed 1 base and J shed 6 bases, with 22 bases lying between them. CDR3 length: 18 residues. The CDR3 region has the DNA TGTGCCAGCAGTGACTACCTGAGACCGAGCGGAGCCTTCAATGAGCAGTTCTTC. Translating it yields CASSDYLRPSGAFNEQFF.

The CDR3 DNA reads TGCGCCAGCAGCTTGGTCGGGTCTGGCTACGAGCAGTACTTC. Its translation: CASSLVGSGYEQYF. The chain carries TRBV5-1 and TRBJ2-7, with D hard to call. Trimming stripped 0 bases from V and 3 bases from J, with 10 bases between. Germline CDR1 SGHRS, CDR2 YFSETQ. The CDR3 runs to 14 residues.